This passage covers 15 T cell receptor beta chains from one sample sequenced in a study of T cell repertoires in ileal Crohn's disease. TCRdb's copy holds only in-frame clones and misses some; the assay was immunoSEQ multiplex PCR. Of some 28,000 clones in the sample, roughly 77% were seen once. Sample: ileal tissue. The receptors here all came from an adult with Crohn's disease.

This clone has more than one count but fewer than ten. The genes are TRBV9 and TRBJ1-2; the match to TRBD1 covers 9 bases. With V trimmed by 3 bases and J by 6 bases, 12 bases remained unmatched. Germline CDR1 and CDR2: SGDLS and YYNGEE. The CDR3 has 16 residues. CDR3 amino acids: CASSEASIWTGDGYTF. The CDR3 bases are TGTGCCAGCAGCGAGGCGTCAATATGGACAGGGGATGGCTACACCTTC. The full variable domain, completed using reference TRBV9 and TRBJ1-2, is DSGVTQTPKHLITATGQRVTLRCSPRSGDLSVYWYQQSLDQGLQFLIQYYNGEERAKGNILERFSAQQFPDLHSELNLSSLELGDSALYFCASSEASIWTGDGYTFGSGTRLTVV.

This clone was counted only a few times. The chain combines TRBV5-1 with TRBJ2-3; tentatively, D is TRBD2 (6 bases). This CDR3 has 15 residues. Germline V gene data show CDR1 as SGHRS and CDR2 as YFSETQ. V lost 4 bases to trimming and J lost 6 bases, with 18 bases between them. The chain's CDR3 is CASSPNPGSGDTQYF. The CDR3 DNA reads TGCGCCAGCAGCCCAAATCCGGGGAGCGGGGATACGCAGTATTTT. Filled out from reference TRBV5-1 and TRBJ2-3, the complete variable domain reads KAGVTQTPRYLIKTRGQQVTLSCSPISGHRSVSWYQQTPGQGLQFLFEYFSETQRNKGNFPGRFSGRQFSNSRSEMNVSTLELGDSALYLCASSPNPGSGDTQYFGPGTRLTVL.

As regards this clone: Other DNA variants within this sample encode the same CDR3. This chain connects TRBV27 to TRBJ2-7, with 9 bases that match TRBD2. The germline V gene encodes CDR1 MNHEY and CDR2 SMNVEV (reference sequence). Losses at the gene ends were 0 bases for V and 4 bases for J; bases not matched to a gene: 4. This CDR3 has 15 amino acids. The CDR3 loop is CASSLSRGGAYEQYF. CDR3 sequence (DNA): TGTGCCAGCAGTTTATCGCGGGGGGGCGCGTACGAGCAGTACTTC.

The chain carries TRBV28 and TRBJ1-2, with D perhaps matching TRBD1 (5 bases). The germline V gene has CDR1 MDHEN and CDR2 SYDVKM. V lost 7 bases and J lost 5, with 17 bases in between. This CDR3 is built from 14 residues. CDR3 loop: CASTRAGLGYGYTF. CDR3 nucleotide sequence: TGTGCCAGCACTCGGGCAGGGTTGGGGTATGGCTACACCTTC.

This clone showed up just a few times. The chain recombines TRBV18 with TRBJ2-1; a possible D gene is TRBD1 (6 bases). The germline V gene encodes CDR1 KGHSH and CDR2 LQKENI. Deletions cut 1 base from V and 5 bases from J, with 18 bases between. The CDR3 has 17 amino acids. Here the CDR3 reads CASSPRTGTRGDNEQFF. The CDR3 DNA follows: TGTGCCAGCTCACCACGTACCGGGACAAGAGGGGACAATGAGCAGTTCTTC.

CDR3 region: CASGDRGTGELFF. The DNA for the CDR3 is TGTGCCAGCGGGGACAGGGGCACCGGGGAGCTGTTTTTT. The rearrangement links TRBV2 to TRBJ2-2; 10 bases agree with TRBD1. This CDR3 has 13 residues. Per the germline V gene, CDR1 is SNHLY and CDR2 is FYNNEI. V dropped 8 bases and J dropped 4; count of bases not matched to a gene: 1.

The DNA of the CDR3 is TGCGCCAGCAGCCGAGACAGCCCTTCTAACTATGGCTACACCTTC. Translated: CASSRDSPSNYGYTF. This chain uses TRBV5-1 with TRBJ1-2, with D perhaps TRBD1 (5 bases). V was trimmed by 4 bases and J by 0 bases, leaving 13 bases between them. Germline V gene data show CDR1 as SGHRS and CDR2 as YFSETQ. The CDR3 has 15 residues.

The rearrangement uses TRBV19 and TRBJ2-7, with D tentatively TRBD1 (6 bases). Trimming removed 6 bases at V and 3 bases at J, with 9 bases between. The CDR3 runs to 12 residues. Per the germline V gene, CDR1 is LNHDA and CDR2 is SQIVND (reference sequence). The CDR3 nucleotides are TGTGCCAGTAGGTCAGGGGACTACGAGCAGTACTTC. This encodes CASRSGDYEQYF.

This sequence joins TRBV5-1 and TRBJ2-5; D ambiguous. The germline V gene has CDR1 SGHRS and CDR2 YFSETQ. V shed 1 base and J shed 2 bases, with 18 bases lying between them. The CDR3 runs 17 residues. CDR3 bases: TGCGCCAGCAGCTTGTCTGCCAGTTCTGTGATACAAGAGACCCAGTACTTC. It specifies CASSLSASSVIQETQYF.

In its sample, this clone was seen a few times. The rearrangement joins TRBV7-2 to TRBJ2-1; D might be TRBD1 (5 bases). The germline V gene has CDR1 SGHTA and CDR2 FQGNSA. The germline V and J ends were trimmed by 5 bases and 5 bases, with 13 bases remaining between them. The CDR3 is made up of 14 amino acids. The CDR3 region has the DNA TGTGCCAGCAGCAGGGGTGCTGGGGACAATGAGCAGTTCTTC. Protein: CASSRGAGDNEQFF. The full variable domain, its missing parts supplied by reference TRBV7-2 and TRBJ2-1, is GAGVSQSPSNKVTEKGKDVELRCDPISGHTALYWYRQSLGQGLEFLIYFQGNSAPDKSGLPSDRFSAERTGGSVSTLTIQRTQQEDSAVYLCASSRGAGDNEQFFGPGTRLTVL.

A word on this clone: A much larger clone lies a single base off, so this may be a read error. The sample carries other DNA sequences with the same CDR3. This chain uses TRBV11-3 with TRBJ1-6; 8 bases match TRBD1. The V gene's germline CDR1 is SGHNT and CDR2 YENEEA. This CDR3 contains 20 residues. The CDR3: CASSLALPGQVSSYNSPLHF. DNA for the CDR3: TGTGCCAGCAGCTTAGCGCTTCCGGGACAGGTAAGCTCCTATAATTCCCCCCTCCACTTT.

The chain combines TRBV6-5 with TRBJ2-7; 7 bases align to TRBD1. Trimming at V came to 4 bases and at J to 5 bases, leaving 11 bases not matched to a gene. Germline V gene lookup returns CDR1 MNHEY and CDR2 SVGAGI. The CDR3 spans 15 residues. The CDR3 DNA follows: TGTGCCAGCAGTTTAAGCAGGGGGTTGACCAACGAGCAGTACTTC. It specifies CASSLSRGLTNEQYF.

V and J are TRBV7-9 and TRBJ2-7; D may be TRBD2 (6 bases). Deletions cut 5 bases from V and 0 bases from J, with 11 bases between. This CDR3 has 14 residues. Germline V gene lookup returns CDR1 SEHNR and CDR2 FQNEAQ (reference sequence). CDR3: CASSVGGSSYEQYF. CDR3 in DNA: TGTGCCAGCAGCGTTGGGGGGTCCTCCTACGAGCAGTACTTC.

This chain joins TRBV4-2 and TRBJ2-2; no clear D. Germline values: CDR1 LGHNA, CDR2 YNFKEQ. Trimming pared 0 bases from V and 7 bases from J, leaving 9 bases between. The CDR3 sequence is 14 residues long. The DNA of the CDR3 is TGTGCCAGCAGCCAAGATTCAGGTGGCGGGGAGCTGTTTTTT. It is translated as CASSQDSGGGELFF.

V is TRBV7-3 and J is TRBJ2-2; 7 bases match TRBD2. The V gene end was trimmed by 5 bases and the J gene end by 8 bases; junction bases not matched to a gene: 8. Germline V CDR1 and CDR2: SGHTA, FQGTGA. This CDR3 is 14 amino acids long. The CDR3 DNA reads TGTGCCAGCAGCCAAACGACTAGCTGGGGGGAGCTGTTTTTT. It yields the protein CASSQTTSWGELFF.